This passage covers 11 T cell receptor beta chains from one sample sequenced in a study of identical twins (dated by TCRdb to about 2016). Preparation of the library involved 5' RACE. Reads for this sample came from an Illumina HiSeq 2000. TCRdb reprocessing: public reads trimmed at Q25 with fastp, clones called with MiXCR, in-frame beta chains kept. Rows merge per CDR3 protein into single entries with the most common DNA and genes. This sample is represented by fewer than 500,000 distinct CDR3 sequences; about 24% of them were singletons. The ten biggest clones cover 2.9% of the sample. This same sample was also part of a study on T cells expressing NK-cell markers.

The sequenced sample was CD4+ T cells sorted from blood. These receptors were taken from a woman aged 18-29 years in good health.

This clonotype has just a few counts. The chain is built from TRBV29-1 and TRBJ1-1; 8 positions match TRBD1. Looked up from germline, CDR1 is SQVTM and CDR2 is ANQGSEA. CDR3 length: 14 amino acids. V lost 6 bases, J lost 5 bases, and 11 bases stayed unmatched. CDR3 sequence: CSVRKQGGRTEAFF. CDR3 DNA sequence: TGCAGCGTCCGCAAACAGGGGGGAAGGACTGAAGCTTTCTTT.

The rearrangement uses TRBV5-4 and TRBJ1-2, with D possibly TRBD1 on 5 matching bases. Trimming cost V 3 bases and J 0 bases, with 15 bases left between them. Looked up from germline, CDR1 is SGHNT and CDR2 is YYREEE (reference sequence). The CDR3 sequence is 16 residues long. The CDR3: CASSSDETVTNYGYTF. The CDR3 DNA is TGTGCCAGCAGCTCTGACGAGACAGTTACTAACTATGGCTACACCTTC.

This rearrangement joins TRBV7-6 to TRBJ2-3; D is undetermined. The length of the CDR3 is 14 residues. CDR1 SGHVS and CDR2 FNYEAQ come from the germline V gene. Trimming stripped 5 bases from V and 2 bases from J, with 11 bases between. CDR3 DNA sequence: TGTGCCAGCAGCGGTGGTGGGGTCACAGATACGCAGTATTTT. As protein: CASSGGGVTDTQYF.

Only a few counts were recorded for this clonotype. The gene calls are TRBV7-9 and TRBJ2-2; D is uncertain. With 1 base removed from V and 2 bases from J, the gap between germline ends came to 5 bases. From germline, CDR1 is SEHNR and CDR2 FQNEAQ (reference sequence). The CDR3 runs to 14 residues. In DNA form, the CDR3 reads TGTGCCAGCAGCTTAGTGCCCAACACCGGGGAGCTGTTTTTT. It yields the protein CASSLVPNTGELFF.

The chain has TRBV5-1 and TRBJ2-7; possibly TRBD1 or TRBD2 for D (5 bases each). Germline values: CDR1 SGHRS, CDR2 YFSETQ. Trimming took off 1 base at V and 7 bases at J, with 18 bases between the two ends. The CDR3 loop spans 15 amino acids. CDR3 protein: CASSLSVWGIQEQYF. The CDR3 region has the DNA TGCGCCAGCAGCTTGTCGGTGTGGGGGATTCAAGAGCAGTACTTC.

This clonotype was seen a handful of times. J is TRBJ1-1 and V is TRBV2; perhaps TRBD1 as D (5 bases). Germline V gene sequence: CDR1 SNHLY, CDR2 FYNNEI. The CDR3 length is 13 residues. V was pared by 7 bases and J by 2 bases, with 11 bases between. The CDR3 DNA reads TGTGCCAGCACAGGGCAACCCAACACTGAAGCTTTCTTT. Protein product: CASTGQPNTEAFF.

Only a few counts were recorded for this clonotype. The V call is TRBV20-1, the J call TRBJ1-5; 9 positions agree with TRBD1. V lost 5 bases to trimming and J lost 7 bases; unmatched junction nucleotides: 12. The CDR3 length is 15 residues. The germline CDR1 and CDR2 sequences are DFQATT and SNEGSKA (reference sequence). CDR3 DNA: TGCAGTGCTCCCGACGGGACAGGGATTAACCAGCCCCAGCATTTT. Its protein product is CSAPDGTGINQPQHF.

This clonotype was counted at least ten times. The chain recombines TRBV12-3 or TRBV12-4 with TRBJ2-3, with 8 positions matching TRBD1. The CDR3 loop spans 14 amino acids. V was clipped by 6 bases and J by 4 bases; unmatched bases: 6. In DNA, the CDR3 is TGTGCCAGCAGCCAAGGACAGGGCCCAGATACGCAGTATTTT. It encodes CASSQGQGPDTQYF.

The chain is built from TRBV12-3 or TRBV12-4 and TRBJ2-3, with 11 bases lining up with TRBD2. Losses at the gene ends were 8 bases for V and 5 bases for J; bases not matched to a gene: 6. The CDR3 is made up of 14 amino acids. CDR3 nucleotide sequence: TGTGCCAGCGGGGGACTAGCGGTATTAGATACGCAGTATTTT. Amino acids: CASGGLAVLDTQYF.

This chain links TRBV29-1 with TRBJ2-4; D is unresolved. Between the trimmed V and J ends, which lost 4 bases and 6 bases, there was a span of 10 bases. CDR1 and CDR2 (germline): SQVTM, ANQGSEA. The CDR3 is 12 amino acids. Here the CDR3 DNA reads TGCAGCGTTGCCAGTTTGGGAAACATTCAGTACTTC. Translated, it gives CSVASLGNIQYF.

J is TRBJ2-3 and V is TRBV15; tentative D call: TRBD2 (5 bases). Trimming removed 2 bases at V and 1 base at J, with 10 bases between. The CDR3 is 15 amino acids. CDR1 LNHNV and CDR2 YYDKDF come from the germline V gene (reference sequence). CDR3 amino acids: CATSRRTGGTDTQYF. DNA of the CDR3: TGTGCCACCAGCAGAAGAACCGGGGGCACAGATACGCAGTATTTT.